This passage covers 25 T cell receptor beta chains from one sample sequenced in a study of human T cells and chemical hapten exposure. TCRdb fed the RACE reads into MiXCR, producing one record per CDR3 protein. The repertoire consists of some 83,000 distinct CDR3 sequences, with roughly a tenth occurring once and the leading ten covering around 4.4%. Time point here: patch test 1, 2 weeks after DPC sensitization. Treatment defined: therapeutic diphenylcyclopropenone sensitization with weekly scalp DPC. The starting material was whole blood, obtained in connection with sensitization to the hapten diphenylcyclopropenone (DPC). Receptors originate from a woman between 50 and 59 years old with alopecia areata. Some clones in this sample may be carry-over from other donors' samples.

This clonotype was counted at least ten times. V is TRBV11-1 and J is TRBJ2-2; D is unresolved. The CDR3 runs 14 residues. Trimming pared 3 bases from V and 3 bases from J, leaving 8 bases between. Germline CDR1 and CDR2: SGHAT and FQDESV (reference sequence). The CDR3 sequence is CASSFRDDTGELFF. The CDR3 DNA reads as TGTGCCAGCAGCTTTCGAGATGACACCGGGGAGCTGTTTTTT.

The chain employs TRBV20-1 and TRBJ2-5, with 14 nucleotides matching TRBD2. The J segment lost 2 bases and the V segment lost 6 bases, leaving 17 bases of the junction unmatched. In germline, CDR1 is DFQATT, CDR2 SNEGSKA (reference sequence). This CDR3 is built from 19 residues. The CDR3 bases are TGCAGTGCAAGGGTGGGACTAGCGGGAGTACCTAGAACACAAGAGACCCAGTACTTC. Translation gives CSARVGLAGVPRTQETQYF.

This clonotype has a handful of counts. V usage is TRBV7-9 and J usage is TRBJ1-2; D ambiguous. Trimming took 4 bases from V and 6 from J, leaving 15 bases between them. CDR1 SEHNR and CDR2 FQNEAQ come from the germline V gene (reference sequence). The CDR3 runs 14 residues. The CDR3 loop reads CASSSGRTDHGYTF. In nucleotides, the CDR3 is TGTGCCAGCAGCTCCGGAAGGACCGATCATGGCTACACCTTC.

The rearrangement joins TRBV28 to TRBJ1-2; no clear D. V shed 2 bases and J shed 3 bases, with 13 bases lying between them. Germline V gene sequence: CDR1 MDHEN, CDR2 SYDVKM. This CDR3 has 15 residues. Written as DNA, the CDR3 is TGTGCCAGCAGTTTAGACGGCCTCCCCGACTATGGCTACACCTTC. Protein product: CASSLDGLPDYGYTF.

This clonotype was counted at least ten times. V gene TRBV6-4 combines with J gene TRBJ2-3; D remains unclear. Trimming removed 3 bases from V and 7 bases from J, with 11 bases in between. The CDR3 extends over 13 amino acids. Germline V gene data show CDR1 as MRHNA and CDR2 as SNTAGT. CDR3 protein: CASSETELNTQYF. The CDR3 DNA follows: TGTGCCAGCAGTGAGACCGAACTGAATACGCAGTATTTT.

This clonotype has just a few counts. The chain combines TRBV10-3 with TRBJ1-5; D gene ambiguous. The CDR3 loop spans 15 amino acids. CDR1 ENHRY and CDR2 SYGVKD come from the germline V gene. V lost 0 bases and J 6 bases, leaving 12 bases between the germline ends. CDR3 in DNA: TGTGCCATCAGTGAGTCGGGGTTGAGAGGTCAGCCCCAGCATTTT. Protein: CAISESGLRGQPQHF.

The genes are TRBV20-1 and TRBJ1-1; D gene unclear. CDR3 length: 11 amino acids. The germline V gene encodes CDR1 DFQATT and CDR2 SNEGSKA (reference sequence). The ends were cut back, 3 bases at V and 5 bases at J, with 7 bases in the middle. DNA of the CDR3: TGCAGTGCTAGCTCCGCGACTGAAGCTTTCTTT. Protein: CSASSATEAFF.

At least ten counts were recorded for this clonotype. V gene TRBV29-1 combines with J gene TRBJ1-1; TRBD1 matches at 8 bases. Trimming took 7 bases from V and 8 from J; bases not matched to a gene: 21. The CDR3 consists of 16 residues. The germline gives CDR1 SQVTM, CDR2 ANQGSEA. The CDR3 bases are TGCAGCGCCGACCCGCGACAGGACATACAGGGGGTAGAAGCTTTCTTT. Translating gives CSADPRQDIQGVEAFF.

The chain uses TRBV18 and TRBJ2-1; TRBD1 aligns across 9 bases. The V segment lost 5 bases and the J segment 8 bases; nucleotides outside the gene matches: 10. CDR1 is KGHSH and CDR2 is LQKENI in the germline V gene. This CDR3 spans 15 amino acids. The CDR3 region is CASSSWTGALYEQFF. The CDR3 region has the DNA TGTGCCAGCTCATCCTGGACAGGGGCCCTCTATGAGCAGTTCTTC.

This clonotype was observed at least ten times. The chain uses TRBV15 and TRBJ1-1; tentatively, D is TRBD1 (5 bases). The CDR3 is 15 residues long. Germline loops: CDR1 LNHNV, CDR2 YYDKDF (reference sequence). The V end was cut by 0 bases, the J end by 1 base, with 9 bases between. The CDR3: CATSRDRTTNTEAFF. As DNA, the CDR3 is TGTGCCACCAGCAGAGATCGGACAACGAACACTGAAGCTTTCTTT. The variable domain in full, completed from reference TRBV15 and TRBJ1-1, reads DAMVIQNPRYQVTQFGKPVTLSCSQTLNHNVMYWYQQKSSQAPKLLFHYYDKDFNNEADTPDNFQSRRPNTSFCFLDIRSPGLGDTAMYLCATSRDRTTNTEAFFGQGTRLTVV.

This clonotype was detected ten times or more. The chain recombines TRBV24-1 with TRBJ1-2, with 8 bases matching TRBD1. Germline lookup yields CDR1 KGHDR and CDR2 SFDVKD. CDR3 length: 13 amino acids. Losses at the gene ends were 12 bases for V and 2 bases for J; bases not matched to a gene: 7. The CDR3 here is CAGSGQANYGYTF. Written as DNA, the CDR3 is TGTGCCGGTTCGGGACAGGCGAACTATGGCTACACCTTC.

The chain carries TRBV9 and TRBJ2-5, with 7 bases aligning to TRBD2. After removal of 3 bases from V and 2 bases from J, the junction contained 7 bases not matched to a gene. Germline V gene lookup returns CDR1 SGDLS and CDR2 YYNGEE. This CDR3 region has 15 residues. The CDR3 coding sequence is TGTGCCAGCAGCGAGGGACCGGGACTACAAGAGACCCAGTACTTC. As protein: CASSEGPGLQETQYF.

This clonotype was observed many times. V usage is TRBV7-6 and J usage is TRBJ2-2; 11 bases fit TRBD2. Trimming took 5 bases from V and 2 from J; bases not matched to a gene: 7. CDR3 length: 17 amino acids. Germline values: CDR1 SGHVS, CDR2 FNYEAQ. CDR3 region: CASSPLTSGANTGELFF. CDR3 coding DNA: TGTGCCAGCAGCCCCCTGACTAGCGGGGCTAACACCGGGGAGCTGTTTTTT.

In DNA form, the CDR3 reads TGCGCCAGCAGCCAAGAAAAGGTTATGAACACTGAAGCTTTCTTT. This encodes CASSQEKVMNTEAFF. This chain joins TRBV4-3 and TRBJ1-1, with no clear D. The germline V gene encodes CDR1 LGHNA and CDR2 YSLEER. V was trimmed by 0 bases and J by 0 bases, leaving 8 bases between them. This CDR3 is built from 15 residues.

This clonotype was detected many times. The J gene is TRBJ1-5, the V gene TRBV4-2; possible D gene TRBD1, 6 bases. V was shortened by 0 bases and J by 0 bases, with 15 bases between the two germline ends. This CDR3 is built from 18 residues. CDR1 is LGHNA, CDR2 YNFKEQ, per germline. CDR3 loop: CASSQDPGGTYSNQPQHF. Written as DNA, the CDR3 is TGTGCCAGCAGCCAAGATCCCGGGGGCACCTATAGCAATCAGCCCCAGCATTTT.

V usage is TRBV29-1 and J usage is TRBJ1-2; 9 bases are shared with TRBD1. Germline CDR1 and CDR2: SQVTM and ANQGSEA. Trimming took 6 bases from V and 4 from J; bases not matched to a gene: 6. This CDR3 contains 13 residues. CDR3 sequence reads: CSVWTGAGYGYTF. The CDR3 bases are TGCAGCGTGTGGACAGGGGCGGGCTATGGCTACACCTTC.

This clonotype has a handful of counts. The chain recombines TRBV7-2 with TRBJ1-3; D unclear. CDR1 SGHTA and CDR2 FQGNSA come from the germline V gene. Trimming removed 6 bases from V and 0 bases from J, with 12 bases in between. The CDR3 consists of 15 residues. The CDR3 sequence is CASRNGQSSGNTIYF. DNA for the CDR3: TGTGCCAGCAGAAACGGCCAGAGCTCTGGAAACACCATATATTTT.

The chain uses TRBV7-8 and TRBJ1-3; unclear D gene. Trimming removed 3 bases at V and 0 bases at J, with 9 bases between. This CDR3 is built from 15 residues. Germline V lookup: CDR1 SGHVS, CDR2 FQNEAQ. CDR3 bases: TGTGCCAGCAGCTTCGGACTGCTCTCTGGAAACACCATATATTTT. Protein product: CASSFGLLSGNTIYF.

V usage is TRBV7-2 and J usage is TRBJ1-1; D is possibly TRBD1 (6 bases). V gave up 6 bases and J gave up 1 base, with 12 bases separating them. Germline V CDR1 and CDR2: SGHTA, FQGNSA. This CDR3 contains 14 residues. The CDR3 is CASRRDNRNTEAFF. The CDR3 bases are TGTGCCAGCAGACGGGACAACCGGAACACTGAAGCTTTCTTT.

This clonotype occurred a few times. The V gene is TRBV7-2, the J gene TRBJ2-5; 10 bases align to TRBD2. The CDR3 length is 16 residues. The ends lost 3 bases at V and 5 bases at J; junction bases unmatched: 9. Germline CDR1 is SGHTA and CDR2 is FQGNSA. The CDR3 sequence is CASSFAAGGQVETQYF. In nucleotides, the CDR3 is TGTGCCAGCAGCTTCGCAGCGGGAGGGCAAGTGGAGACCCAGTACTTC.

The V and J genes are TRBV7-9 and TRBJ2-7; unclear D gene. Germline V gene lookup returns CDR1 SEHNR and CDR2 FQNEAQ (reference sequence). The CDR3 is 15 amino acids. V lost 3 bases and J lost 6, with 18 bases in between. The CDR3 here is CASSFPLGSWSEQYF. The CDR3 DNA sequence: TGTGCCAGCAGCTTCCCCCTAGGTTCTTGGTCCGAGCAGTACTTC.

The J gene is TRBJ2-2, the V gene TRBV12-5; D is undetermined. The CDR3 has 13 residues. Trimming stripped 3 bases from V and 7 bases from J, with 9 bases between. Germline V gene lookup returns CDR1 LGHNT and CDR2 FRNRAP. In DNA form, the CDR3 reads TGTGCTAGTGGTTTCAAGGGTGTCGGGGAGCTGTTTTTT. It yields the protein CASGFKGVGELFF.

The chain employs TRBV15 and TRBJ1-1; 8 positions agree with TRBD1. The CDR3 has 17 residues. Germline V gives CDR1 LNHNV, CDR2 YYDKDF (reference sequence). J gave up 0 bases and V 1 base, and 7 bases lay outside the gene matches. The CDR3 DNA reads TGTGCCACCAGCAGAGTTCCCTTGGGACAGGTGAACACTGAAGCTTTCTTT. Translated: CATSRVPLGQVNTEAFF.

This chain connects TRBV28 to TRBJ2-3; TRBD2 matches 7 bases. The CDR3 is 15 amino acids. The J segment lost 2 bases and the V segment lost 7 bases, leaving 9 bases of the junction unmatched. Germline V gene data show CDR1 as MDHEN and CDR2 as SYDVKM. The CDR3 spells CASKGERGFTDTQYF. The CDR3 nucleotides read TGTGCCAGCAAGGGCGAGCGGGGCTTCACAGATACGCAGTATTTT.

This clonotype was counted once. The chain recombines TRBV12-3 or TRBV12-4 with TRBJ2-1, with D possibly called TRBD1 or TRBD2 (5 bases each). The V gene lost 5 bases and the J gene lost 4 bases, with 24 bases spanning the gap. The CDR3 runs 18 residues. As DNA, the CDR3 is TGTGCCAGCAGTCCACCTGAAGGGACCGCGGGTCCTTACAATGAGCAGTTCTTC. The encoded protein is CASSPPEGTAGPYNEQFF.